A single sample is the source of the 4 T cell receptor beta chains below, sequenced in a study of beta chain features in type 1 diabetes. Study conclusions and caveats: Type 1 diabetes patients had TCRB CDR3s that were shorter (moderately but significantly so) in all four CD4+ subsets.

Expressed TCRB transcripts were sequenced after all isolated RNA was converted to cDNA. Some clones are missing from TCRdb's copy, which holds only in-frame ones; the method was immunoSEQ multiplex PCR. The data show some 160,000 clones, with about 9% seen just once and around 0.64% held by the top ten. Their cognate antigens are unknown. The sequenced material came from central memory CD4+ T cells from blood. These TCRs come from a woman in her twenties or thirties with type 1 diabetes.

This chain uses TRBV4-2 with TRBJ2-7; 9 bases agree with TRBD2. The ends lost 0 bases at V and 4 bases at J; junction bases unmatched: 7. The CDR3 covers 16 residues. Germline CDR1 is LGHNA and CDR2 is YNFKEQ. CDR3 in amino acids: CASSQDGAGGPYEQYF. CDR3 DNA: TGTGCCAGCAGCCAAGATGGGGCGGGAGGGCCTTACGAGCAGTACTTC.

The chain uses TRBV7-6 and TRBJ2-3; TRBD1 aligns across 8 bases. CDR3 length: 13 amino acids. The junction had 8 bases not matched to a gene; V was cut back by 5 bases and J by 10 bases. From germline, CDR1 is SGHVS and CDR2 FNYEAQ. This CDR3 is CASSPTPGQAQYF. The CDR3 DNA reads as TGTGCCAGCAGCCCTACGCCGGGACAGGCGCAGTATTTT.

The V and J genes are TRBV7-9 and TRBJ2-1; the match to TRBD2 covers 10 bases. The V gene end was trimmed by 5 bases and the J gene end by 4 bases; junction bases not matched to a gene: 8. The CDR3 spans 16 residues. Germline loops: CDR1 SEHNR, CDR2 FQNEAQ (reference sequence). The CDR3 spells CASSSWTSGSYNEQFF. CDR3 in DNA: TGTGCCAGCAGCAGCTGGACTAGCGGTTCTTACAATGAGCAGTTCTTC. Full variable domain (outside the CDR3, taken from reference TRBV7-9 and TRBJ2-1): DTGVSQNPRHKITKRGQNVTFRCDPISEHNRLYWYRQTLGQGPEFLTYFQNEAQLEKSRLLSDRFSAERPKGSFSTLEIQRTEQGDSAMYLCASSSWTSGSYNEQFFGPGTRLTVL.

This clone was found a few times. This sequence joins TRBV5-6 and TRBJ2-1; the D gene is possibly TRBD1 (5 bases). Trimming stripped 5 bases from V and 7 bases from J, with 10 bases between. The CDR3 consists of 12 residues. Germline loops: CDR1 SGHDT, CDR2 YYEEEE. CDR3: CASRRTLNEQFF. CDR3 DNA: TGTGCCAGCAGGAGGACACTAAATGAGCAGTTCTTC.